The 21 T cell receptor beta chains below were found in one sample sequenced in a study of blood T cell repertoires in COVID-19. TCRdb's copy holds only in-frame clones and misses some; the assay was immunoSEQ multiplex PCR. The sample carries around 140,000 clones, nearly 85% recorded once. The sequenced material came from PBMCs or T cells enriched from blood (not recorded which). The receptors derive from a man aged 50 or older in a cohort exposed to, infected with or recovered from COVID-19 (not recorded which).

J is TRBJ1-2 and V is TRBV24-1; TRBD1 agrees at 9 bases. This CDR3 region has 12 residues. J gave up 8 bases and V 6 bases, and 3 bases lay outside the gene matches. Germline-derived CDR1 and CDR2 are KGHDR and SFDVKD. CDR3 DNA: TGTGCCACCAGTAACAGGGGGCGAGGCTACACCTTC. Translated, it gives CATSNRGRGYTF.

J is TRBJ1-4 and V is TRBV28, with a possible D match to TRBD1 (5 bases). Trimming stripped 5 bases from V and 5 bases from J, with 15 bases between. This CDR3 has 15 residues. Per the germline V gene, CDR1 is MDHEN and CDR2 is SYDVKM. The CDR3 sequence: CASSPQGGGNEKLFF. Here the CDR3 DNA reads TGTGCCAGCAGTCCCCAGGGAGGCGGAAATGAAAAACTGTTTTTT.

J is TRBJ2-5 and V is TRBV7-7; 8 bases are a match to TRBD1. Trimming removed 8 bases from V and 5 bases from J; junction bases left unmatched: 10. Germline loops: CDR1 SSHAT, CDR2 FNYEAQ (reference sequence). There are 14 residues in the CDR3. The CDR3 loop reads CASGRAGGAETQYF. The DNA for the CDR3 is TGTGCCAGCGGAAGGGCAGGGGGCGCGGAGACCCAGTACTTC.

The chain employs TRBV30 and TRBJ1-2; TRBD1 aligns across 7 bases. This CDR3 has 15 amino acids. V was pared by 3 bases and J by 4 bases, with 11 bases of the junction left unmatched. Germline loops: CDR1 GTSNPN, CDR2 SVGIG (reference sequence). CDR3 bases: TGTGCCTGGAGCGGGGCCCGGGACAGCCCCTATGGCTACACCTTC. Protein: CAWSGARDSPYGYTF.

The chain uses TRBV7-9 and TRBJ1-5; TRBD1 aligns across 7 bases. The V and J ends lost 6 bases and 10 bases, in that order; junction bases with no gene match: 9. From germline, CDR1 is SEHNR and CDR2 FQNEAQ (reference sequence). The CDR3 is made up of 13 amino acids. CDR3 in amino acids: CASSPGTEKPQHF. The CDR3 nucleotides are TGTGCCAGCAGTCCCGGGACAGAGAAACCCCAGCATTTT.

The chain carries TRBV9 and TRBJ1-5, with D maybe TRBD1 (5 bases). CDR3 length equals 15 residues. Germline-derived CDR1 and CDR2 are SGDLS and YYNGEE. V lost 0 bases and J lost 7, with 14 bases in between. The CDR3 bases are TGTGCCAGCAGCGTAGGTGGGGGAGGAGGCCAGCCCCAGCATTTT. It is translated as CASSVGGGGGQPQHF.

The chain links TRBV5-1 to TRBJ2-7; maybe TRBD2 (5 bases). Germline V gene data show CDR1 as SGHRS and CDR2 as YFSETQ. The V end lost 1 base, the J end lost 0 bases, and 5 bases lay between the germline ends. The CDR3 runs 13 residues. Here the CDR3 DNA reads TGCGCCAGCAGCTTGACTAGCTCCTACGAGCAGTACTTC. It translates to CASSLTSSYEQYF.

This chain links TRBV7-9 with TRBJ2-3; possibly TRBD2 for D (6 bases). The CDR3 has 15 amino acids. The germline V and J ends were trimmed by 1 base and 2 bases, with 10 bases remaining between them. Germline V lookup: CDR1 SEHNR, CDR2 FQNEAQ (reference sequence). The CDR3 loop is CASSLERGNTDTQYF. CDR3 sequence (DNA): TGTGCCAGCAGCTTAGAACGGGGGAACACAGATACGCAGTATTTT.

J is TRBJ1-2 and V is TRBV24-1, with 8 bases that match TRBD1. CDR1 and CDR2 from the germline V gene are KGHDR and SFDVKD. This CDR3 comprises 15 residues. V was clipped by 2 bases and J by 5 bases; unmatched bases: 6. The CDR3 DNA reads TGTGCCACCAGTGATTCAGGGGGCGCAGGGTATGGCTACACCTTC. Its translation: CATSDSGGAGYGYTF.

V usage is TRBV11-2 and J usage is TRBJ2-7; a weak D match, TRBD2 (6 bases). Trimming shortened V by 4 bases and J by 1 base, and 11 bases separated the two germline ends. The germline V gene encodes CDR1 SGHAT and CDR2 FQNNGV. There are 14 residues in the CDR3. For the CDR3, the DNA is TGTGCCAGCAGCTCGCGGAGGGATTCCTACGAGCAGTACTTC. This gives the protein CASSSRRDSYEQYF.

This clone was detected once. The chain combines TRBV19 with TRBJ1-2; D is possibly TRBD1 (6 bases). V lost 6 bases and J lost 6, with 20 bases in between. Germline CDR1 is LNHDA and CDR2 is SQIVND (reference sequence). The CDR3 sequence is 15 residues long. The CDR3 reads CASRFPSGAGDGYTF. The CDR3 DNA is TGTGCCAGTAGGTTCCCCTCAGGGGCCGGCGATGGCTACACCTTC.

This clone was observed once. The J gene is TRBJ1-2, the V gene TRBV27; D not certain. This CDR3 region has 16 residues. Germline V CDR1 and CDR2: MNHEY, SMNVEV (reference sequence). Trimming cost V 5 bases and J 4 bases, with 20 bases left between them. CDR3: CASSPRPPGISYGYTF. The DNA for the CDR3 is TGTGCCAGCAGTCCGCGCCCCCCGGGGATAAGCTATGGCTACACCTTC.

The rearrangement uses TRBV5-1 and TRBJ1-1, with 11 bases that match TRBD1. This CDR3 spans 15 amino acids. The V segment lost 4 bases and the J segment 3 bases; nucleotides outside the gene matches: 5. Per the germline V gene, CDR1 is SGHRS and CDR2 is YFSETQ. The CDR3 loop is CASSAGQGAYTEAFF. As DNA, the CDR3 is TGCGCCAGCAGCGCCGGACAGGGGGCTTACACTGAAGCTTTCTTT.

V and J are TRBV11-2 and TRBJ2-5, with TRBD2 matching 8 bases. The J segment lost 5 bases and the V segment lost 3 bases, leaving 5 bases of the junction unmatched. CDR1 SGHAT and CDR2 FQNNGV come from the germline V gene. The CDR3 sequence is 14 residues long. The CDR3 DNA sequence: TGTGCCAGCAGCTTTAGCGGGGCGGAGGAGACCCAGTACTTC. Translated, it gives CASSFSGAEETQYF.

V gene TRBV6-5 combines with J gene TRBJ2-3; 12 nucleotides align to TRBD1. CDR3 size: 15 residues. Germline V CDR1 and CDR2: MNHEY, SVGAGI. Trimming removed 6 bases from V and 5 bases from J; junction bases left unmatched: 6. DNA for the CDR3: TGTGCCAGCAGGCCGGGACAGGGGGCCGTAGATACGCAGTATTTT. Translated: CASRPGQGAVDTQYF.

This sequence joins TRBV5-1 and TRBJ2-1; possible D gene TRBD2, 6 bases. The CDR3 spans 13 residues. Germline V gene sequence: CDR1 SGHRS, CDR2 YFSETQ. V was trimmed by 5 bases and J by 5 bases, leaving 11 bases between them. DNA of the CDR3: TGCGCCAGCAGTGGGTCGGGGGACAATGAGCAGTTCTTC. Translating it yields CASSGSGDNEQFF.

The genes are TRBV4-3 and TRBJ1-2, with 9 bases matching TRBD1. Germline V gene sequence: CDR1 LGHNA, CDR2 YSLEER. This CDR3 has 14 amino acids. V shed 3 bases and J 4 bases; nucleotides not matched to a gene: 3. CDR3 DNA sequence: TGCGCCAGCAGCCAGACACAGGGGGCCTATGGCTACACCTTC. It codes for CASSQTQGAYGYTF.

V usage is TRBV30 and J usage is TRBJ1-6; no reliable D call. Germline CDR1 and CDR2: GTSNPN and SVGIG (reference sequence). This CDR3 is built from 15 residues. Trimming removed 1 base at V and 2 bases at J, with 9 bases between. CDR3 loop: CAWSGSVAYNSPLHF. The CDR3, as DNA: TGTGCCTGGAGTGGCTCAGTTGCCTATAATTCACCCCTCCACTTT.

The chain employs TRBV3-1 (or the pseudogene TRBV3-2) and TRBJ1-3; 11 bases are shared with TRBD1. The germline V gene encodes CDR1 LGHDT and CDR2 YNNKEL (reference sequence). This CDR3 comprises 16 residues. The V segment lost 5 bases and the J segment 6 bases; nucleotides outside the gene matches: 9. This chain's CDR3 is CASSEMGGQGENTIYF. As DNA, the CDR3 is TGTGCCAGCAGCGAAATGGGGGGACAGGGGGAAAACACCATATATTTT.

The chain recombines TRBV7-9 with TRBJ1-5; TRBD1 agrees at 9 bases. The germline V gene has CDR1 SEHNR and CDR2 FQNEAQ (reference sequence). V shed 4 bases, J shed 6 bases, and the junction held 4 bases outside the gene matches. This CDR3 comprises 14 residues. The CDR3 loop is CASSSGQGLQPQHF. The CDR3 DNA reads as TGTGCCAGCAGCTCGGGACAGGGACTTCAGCCCCAGCATTTT. Full variable domain (rest looked up from reference TRBV7-9 and TRBJ1-5): DTGVSQNPRHKITKRGQNVTFRCDPISEHNRLYWYRQTLGQGPEFLTYFQNEAQLEKSRLLSDRFSAERPKGSFSTLEIQRTEQGDSAMYLCASSSGQGLQPQHFGDGTRLSIL.

In this sample, this clone turned up once. DNA for the CDR3: TGTGCCAGTAGTCTAAGCGGACAGCCCTATGGCTACACCTTC. It is translated as CASSLSGQPYGYTF. This rearrangement joins TRBV19 to TRBJ1-2; D might be TRBD1 (6 bases). The CDR3 has 14 amino acids. Germline V gene sequence: CDR1 LNHDA, CDR2 SQIVND (reference sequence). Deletions cut 5 bases from V and 4 bases from J, with 14 bases between.